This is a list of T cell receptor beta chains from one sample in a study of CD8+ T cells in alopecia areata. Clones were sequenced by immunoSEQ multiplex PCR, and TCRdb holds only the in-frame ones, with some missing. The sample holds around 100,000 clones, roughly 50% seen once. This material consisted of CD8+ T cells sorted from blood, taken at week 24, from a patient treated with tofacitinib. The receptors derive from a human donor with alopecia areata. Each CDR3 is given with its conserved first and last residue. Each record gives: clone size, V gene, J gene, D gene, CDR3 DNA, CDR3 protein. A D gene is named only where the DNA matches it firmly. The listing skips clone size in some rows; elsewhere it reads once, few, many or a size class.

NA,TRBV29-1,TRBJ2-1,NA,TGCAGCGCCCGGAGGGACAATGAGCAGTTCTTC,CSARRDNEQFF
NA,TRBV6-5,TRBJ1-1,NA,TGTGCCAGCAGTTACGGAAGTCTGGACACTGAAGCTTTCTTT,CASSYGSLDTEAFF
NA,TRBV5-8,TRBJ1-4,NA,TGTGCCAGCAGTCCCAATATCGGAGCAACTAATGAAAAACTGTTTTTT,CASSPNIGATNEKLFF
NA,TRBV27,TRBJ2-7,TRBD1,TGTGCCAGCAGCGCGACAGGGACAGGGTATACCTACGAGCAGTACTTC,CASSATGTGYTYEQYF
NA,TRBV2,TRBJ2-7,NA,TGTGCCAGCAGTGACGTTGGACAGCCCTACGAGCAGTACTTC,CASSDVGQPYEQYF
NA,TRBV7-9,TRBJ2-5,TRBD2,TGTGCCAGCTCCCCAGGGTGGCGGGGGCAAGAGACCCAGTACTTC,CASSPGWRGQETQYF
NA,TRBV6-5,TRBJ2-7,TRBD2,TGTGCCAGCAGTTACGATCGGGGGGGCCTCTACGAGCAGTACTTC,CASSYDRGGLYEQYF
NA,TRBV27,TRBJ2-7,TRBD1,TGTGCCAGCAGTCGGGTCACAGGGGAGTACGAGCAGTACTTC,CASSRVTGEYEQYF
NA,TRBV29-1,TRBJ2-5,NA,TGCAGCGTTGAAAACCCGACTAGTCCCCAAGAGACCCAGTACTTC,CSVENPTSPQETQYF
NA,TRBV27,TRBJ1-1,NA,TGTGCCAGCAGTTCCCTCCGGGGATGGGGGCAACGGGACACTGAAGCTTTCTTT,CASSSLRGWGQRDTEAFF
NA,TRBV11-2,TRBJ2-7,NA,TGTGCCAGCAGCTCCCCCCCCGTGGCCCGTTCGGACTACTACGAGCAGTACTTC,CASSSPPVARSDYYEQYF
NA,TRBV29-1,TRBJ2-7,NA,TGCAGCGCCCTGACAGGACCCTACGAGCAGTACTTC,CSALTGPYEQYF
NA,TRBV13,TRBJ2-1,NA,TGTGCCAGCAGCTTATCGGATTACAATGAGCAGTTCTTC,CASSLSDYNEQFF
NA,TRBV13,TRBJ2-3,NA,TGTGCCAGCAGCGACCCGGGGCCGAGCACAGATACGCAGTATTTT,CASSDPGPSTDTQYF
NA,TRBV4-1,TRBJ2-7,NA,TGCGCCAGCAGCCAAGCCGAGGCGGAGACCTACTACGAGCAGTACTTC,CASSQAEAETYYEQYF
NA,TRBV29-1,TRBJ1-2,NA,TGCAGCGTTGAAGGGGTTAACGATGGCTACACCTTC,CSVEGVNDGYTF
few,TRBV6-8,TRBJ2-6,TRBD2,TGTGCCAGCAGTGAAACTAGCGCTGGGGCCAACGTCCTGACTTTC,CASSETSAGANVLTF